These 17 T cell receptor beta chains were sequenced from one sample in a study of blood T cells in healthy people across ages. Combining a sample-barcoded 5' primer with a J-beta primer mix, a second PCR ran for 7 to 11 cycles. Via MiXCR, TCRdb re-called the 5' RACE reads, giving one row per CDR3 protein. The table shows under 1,000,000 distinct CDR3 sequences, with around 50% occurring only once. The sample taken for sequencing was blood. The origin of the receptors is a man aged 80 or over in good health.

The sample holds a few counts of this clonotype. The rearrangement joins TRBV12-3 or TRBV12-4 to TRBJ1-6; D gene unclear. The V end lost 3 bases, the J end lost 11 bases, and 5 bases lay between the germline ends. There are 11 residues in the CDR3. The CDR3 DNA reads TGTGCCAGCAGTTTTCGAACACCCCTCCACTTT. Its translation is CASSFRTPLHF.

This clonotype was seen ten or more times. The gene calls are TRBV11-1 and TRBJ2-5; D is unclear. The better agreement between TRBJ2-7 and the DNA end casts doubt on the J call. Germline V gene sequence: CDR1 SGHAT, CDR2 FQDESV (reference sequence). The CDR3 has 12 residues. The DNA for the CDR3 is TGTGCCAGCAGCTTAGGCCATTACGAGCAGTACTTC. Protein: CASSLGHYEQYF.

The genes are TRBV4-3 and TRBJ2-5; D is uncertain. This CDR3 contains 14 residues. Germline CDR1 is LGHNA and CDR2 is YSLEER. Between the trimmed V and J ends, which lost 5 bases and 5 bases, there was a span of 15 bases. CDR3 DNA: TGCGCCAGCAGCGACCTGAAGGCGGACGAGACCCAGTACTTC. Encoded protein: CASSDLKADETQYF.

This clonotype has just one count. The chain carries TRBV5-1 and TRBJ1-1; no definite D call. CDR1 and CDR2 from the germline V gene are SGHRS and YFSETQ. The ends were cut back, 0 bases at V and 4 bases at J, with 13 bases in the middle. The CDR3 is made up of 15 amino acids. Written as DNA, the CDR3 is TGCGCCAGCAGCTTGGTAGGTTGGGGAGGCACTGAAGCTTTCTTT. Translation: CASSLVGWGGTEAFF.

This chain joins TRBV6-5 and TRBJ1-6; TRBD1 might be the D (6 bases). Germline lookup yields CDR1 MNHEY and CDR2 SVGAGI. CDR3 length: 15 amino acids. V gave up 6 bases and J gave up 4 bases, with 13 bases separating them. Here the CDR3 reads CASSRDTVYNSPLHF. For the CDR3, the DNA is TGTGCCAGCAGCCGGGACACCGTTTATAATTCACCCCTCCACTTT.

This clonotype was seen ten or more times. The chain links TRBV5-1 to TRBJ2-1, with D maybe TRBD2 (7 bases). The CDR3 runs to 14 residues. Trimming shortened V by 4 bases and J by 8 bases, and 16 bases separated the two germline ends. Germline loops: CDR1 SGHRS, CDR2 YFSETQ. The CDR3 region has the DNA TGCGCCAGCAGCCCCGGACTAGGGGGGGATGAGCAGTTCTTC. It translates to CASSPGLGGDEQFF.

This rearrangement joins TRBV7-9 to TRBJ2-2; 8 nucleotides agree with TRBD1. J lost 5 bases, V lost 5 bases, and 10 bases had no gene match. CDR3 length: 16 residues. Looked up from germline, CDR1 is SEHNR and CDR2 is FQNEAQ (reference sequence). The CDR3 DNA is TGTGCCAGCAGCCCACCGGGACAGGTGTTGACCGGGGAGCTGTTTTTT. It encodes CASSPPGQVLTGELFF.

The chain couples TRBV20-1 to TRBJ1-1; 7 bases line up with TRBD1. Germline V CDR1 and CDR2: DFQATT, SNEGSKA (reference sequence). The ends lost 4 bases at V and 0 bases at J; junction bases unmatched: 8. This CDR3 contains 15 residues. For the CDR3, the DNA is TGCAGTGCTACCCGGGACAGCATCTTGAACACTGAAGCTTTCTTT. As protein: CSATRDSILNTEAFF.

The chain couples TRBV4-2 to TRBJ2-3, with 11 bases fitting TRBD1. This CDR3 has 16 amino acids. Germline CDR1 is LGHNA and CDR2 is YNFKEQ. With 0 bases clipped from V and 5 bases from J, the junction kept 4 bases outside the gene matches. The DNA for the CDR3 is TGTGCCAGCAGCCAAGACGGACAGGGGGCGGTAGATACGCAGTATTTT. Amino acids: CASSQDGQGAVDTQYF.

This clonotype came up a few times. This chain links TRBV20-1 with TRBJ2-5; either TRBD1 or TRBD2 may supply D (6 bases each). The germline V gene encodes CDR1 DFQATT and CDR2 SNEGSKA (reference sequence). V lost 5 bases to trimming and J lost 4 bases, with 20 bases between them. This CDR3 region has 15 residues. CDR3 DNA sequence: TGCAGTGCTGGAACAGGGACTCGCGTACCAGAGACCCAGTACTTC. It specifies CSAGTGTRVPETQYF.

The V gene is TRBV28, the J gene TRBJ2-7; 11 bases are a match to TRBD2. With V trimmed by 3 bases and J by 3 bases, 7 bases remained unmatched. Germline assignment: CDR1 MDHEN and CDR2 SYDVKM. CDR3 size: 16 residues. In DNA, the CDR3 is TGTGCCAGCAGTTTCCCCCTAGCGGGAGGAGACTACGAGCAGTACTTC. It encodes CASSFPLAGGDYEQYF.

The genes are TRBV15 and TRBJ2-1; D is perhaps TRBD2 (6 bases). V shed 5 bases and J shed 8 bases, with 22 bases lying between them. CDR1 and CDR2 (germline): LNHNV, YYDKDF (reference sequence). This CDR3 spans 16 amino acids. CDR3 DNA sequence: TGTGCCACCAGCCCCCGGACTGGGAACGGGAGAGATGAGCAGTTCTTC. As protein: CATSPRTGNGRDEQFF.

In this sample, this clonotype turned up a few times. The V and J genes are TRBV5-5 and TRBJ2-3; 11 bases agree with TRBD2. V lost 5 bases and J lost 0; bases outside the gene matches: 2. The CDR3 is 15 residues long. Germline-derived CDR1 and CDR2 are SGHKS and YYEKEE (reference sequence). CDR3 nucleotides: TGTGCCAGCAGGAGACTAGCGGGAAGCACAGATACGCAGTATTTT. Its translation: CASRRLAGSTDTQYF.

This clonotype was recorded a few times. The CDR3 DNA is TGTGCCAGCAGCCCGCTAGCGGAAGAGACCCAGTACTTC. Translated, it gives CASSPLAEETQYF. V is TRBV3-1 and J is TRBJ2-5, with 7 bases aligning to TRBD2. Trimming cost V 4 bases and J 3 bases; bases outside gene matches: 2. Germline assignment: CDR1 LGHDT and CDR2 YNNKEL (reference sequence). The CDR3 sequence is 13 residues long.

This clonotype was counted a few times. The J gene is TRBJ2-3, the V gene TRBV29-1; 9 bases map to TRBD2. Per germline, CDR1 SQVTM and CDR2 ANQGSEA. The CDR3 runs 16 residues. V lost 6 bases to trimming and J lost 0 bases; unmatched junction nucleotides: 10. The CDR3 nucleotides are TGCAGCGTCCGCCAGGGTAGCGGGGGTAGCACAGATACGCAGTATTTT. Translated: CSVRQGSGGSTDTQYF.

The CDR3 DNA follows: TGCGCCAGCATGTCCAGACAGGGGGTGAACGAGCAGTACTTC. Its translation: CASMSRQGVNEQYF. This chain joins TRBV5-1 and TRBJ2-7; TRBD1 aligns across 9 bases. The ends lost 6 bases at V and 5 bases at J; junction bases unmatched: 9. The CDR3 spans 14 residues. The germline V gene has CDR1 SGHRS and CDR2 YFSETQ.

The chain combines TRBV20-1 with TRBJ2-2; weak D call: TRBD2 (5 bases). Germline lookup yields CDR1 DFQATT and CDR2 SNEGSKA (reference sequence). This CDR3 has 15 residues. V was clipped by 6 bases and J by 3 bases, with 17 bases between them. The CDR3 sequence: CSAPPPWRDTGELFF. The CDR3 bases are TGCAGTGCCCCCCCCCCTTGGCGGGACACCGGGGAGCTGTTTTTT.